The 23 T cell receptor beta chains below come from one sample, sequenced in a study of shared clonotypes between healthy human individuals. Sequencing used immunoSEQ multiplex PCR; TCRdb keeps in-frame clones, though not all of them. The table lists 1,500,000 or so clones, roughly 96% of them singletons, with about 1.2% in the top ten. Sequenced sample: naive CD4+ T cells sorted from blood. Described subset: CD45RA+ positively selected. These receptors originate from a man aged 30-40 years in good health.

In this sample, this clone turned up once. This CDR3 is CASSSQRGQETQYF. The CDR3 nucleotides are TGTGCCAGCAGTTCTCAGCGGGGGCAAGAGACCCAGTACTTC. The chain employs TRBV6-6 and TRBJ2-5, with 8 bases matching TRBD2. Per the germline V gene, CDR1 is MNHNY and CDR2 is SVGAGI (reference sequence). The CDR3 totals 14 residues. J was trimmed by 2 bases and V by 4 bases; bases with no gene match: 3.

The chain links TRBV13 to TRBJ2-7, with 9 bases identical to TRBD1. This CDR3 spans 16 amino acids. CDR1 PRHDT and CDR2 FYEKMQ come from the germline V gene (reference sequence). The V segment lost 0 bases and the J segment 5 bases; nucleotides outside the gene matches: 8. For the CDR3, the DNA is TGTGCCAGCAGCTTAGGGTTAGACAGGGGGGCCCACGAGCAGTACTTC. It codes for CASSLGLDRGAHEQYF.

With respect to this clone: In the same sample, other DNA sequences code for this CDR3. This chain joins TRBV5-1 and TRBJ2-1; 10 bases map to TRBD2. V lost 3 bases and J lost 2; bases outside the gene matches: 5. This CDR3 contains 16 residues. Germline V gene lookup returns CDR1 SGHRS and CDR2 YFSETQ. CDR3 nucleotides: TGCGCCAGCAGCTCCGGACTAGCGGCAACCTACAATGAGCAGTTCTTC. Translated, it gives CASSSGLAATYNEQFF.

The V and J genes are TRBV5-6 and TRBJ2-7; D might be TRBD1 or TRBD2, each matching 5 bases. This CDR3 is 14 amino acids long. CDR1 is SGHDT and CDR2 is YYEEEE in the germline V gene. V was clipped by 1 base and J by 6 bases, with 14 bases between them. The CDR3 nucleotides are TGTGCCAGCAGCTTGATCGCTGGGACCGGCGAGCAGTACTTC. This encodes CASSLIAGTGEQYF.

The CDR3 reads CATPADREDTQYF. CDR3 nucleotides: TGTGCCACTCCGGCGGACCGGGAGGATACGCAGTATTTT. The chain employs TRBV19 and TRBJ2-3, with D tentatively TRBD2 (6 bases). The CDR3 spans 13 residues. V lost 10 bases, J lost 6 bases, and 17 bases lay in between. From germline, CDR1 is LNHDA and CDR2 SQIVND (reference sequence).

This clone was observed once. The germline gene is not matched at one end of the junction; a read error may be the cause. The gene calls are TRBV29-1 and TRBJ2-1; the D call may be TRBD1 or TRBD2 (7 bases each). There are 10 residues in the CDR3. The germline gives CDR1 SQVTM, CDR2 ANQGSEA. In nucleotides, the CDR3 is TGCAGCGTTGAGAGCAGGGGGGGAATCTTC. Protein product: CSVESRGGIF.

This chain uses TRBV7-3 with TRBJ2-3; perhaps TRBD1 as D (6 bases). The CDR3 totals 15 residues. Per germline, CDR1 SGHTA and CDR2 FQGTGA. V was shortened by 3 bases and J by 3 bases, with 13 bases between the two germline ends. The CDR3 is CASSFPGHETDTQYF. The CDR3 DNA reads TGTGCCAGCAGCTTCCCGGGACACGAGACAGATACGCAGTATTTT.

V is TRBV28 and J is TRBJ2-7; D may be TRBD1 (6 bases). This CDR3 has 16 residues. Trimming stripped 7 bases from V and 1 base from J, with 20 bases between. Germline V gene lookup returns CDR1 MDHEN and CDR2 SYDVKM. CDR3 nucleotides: TGTGCCAGCACCCTTACCAGTCGGGACATATCCTACGAGCAGTACTTC. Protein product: CASTLTSRDISYEQYF.

The CDR3 region has the DNA TGTGCCAGCAGCTCCCTCCTACACTACAATGAGCAGTTCTTC. This codes for CASSSLLHYNEQFF. V is TRBV11-2 and J is TRBJ2-1, with D uncertain. CDR1 and CDR2 (germline): SGHAT, FQNNGV. The CDR3 totals 14 residues. The ends were cut back, 4 bases at V and 3 bases at J, with 10 bases in the middle.

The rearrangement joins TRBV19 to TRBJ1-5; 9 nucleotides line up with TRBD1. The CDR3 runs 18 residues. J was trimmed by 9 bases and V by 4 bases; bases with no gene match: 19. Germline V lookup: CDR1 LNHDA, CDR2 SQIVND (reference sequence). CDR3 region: CASSRPIGLGQGNWPQHF. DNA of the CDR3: TGTGCCAGTAGTAGACCAATTGGACTGGGACAGGGCAATTGGCCCCAGCATTTT.

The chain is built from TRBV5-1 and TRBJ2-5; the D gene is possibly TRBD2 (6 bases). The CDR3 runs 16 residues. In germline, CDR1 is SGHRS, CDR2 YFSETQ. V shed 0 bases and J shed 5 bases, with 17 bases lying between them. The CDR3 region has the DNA TGCGCCAGCAGCTTGGCCTCGACTAGTTGGTTCGAGACCCAGTACTTC. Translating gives CASSLASTSWFETQYF.

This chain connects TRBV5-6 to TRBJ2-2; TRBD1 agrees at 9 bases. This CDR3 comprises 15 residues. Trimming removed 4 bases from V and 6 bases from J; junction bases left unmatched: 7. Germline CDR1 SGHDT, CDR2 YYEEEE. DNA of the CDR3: TGTGCCAGCAGCCTTATCGGGACAGGGCCCGGGGAGCTGTTTTTT. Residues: CASSLIGTGPGELFF. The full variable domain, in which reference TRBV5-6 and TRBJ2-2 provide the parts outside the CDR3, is DAGVTQSPTHLIKTRGQQVTLRCSPKSGHDTVSWYQQALGQGPQFIFQYYEEEERQRGNFPDRFSGHQFPNYSSELNVNALLLGDSALYLCASSLIGTGPGELFFGEGSRLTVL.

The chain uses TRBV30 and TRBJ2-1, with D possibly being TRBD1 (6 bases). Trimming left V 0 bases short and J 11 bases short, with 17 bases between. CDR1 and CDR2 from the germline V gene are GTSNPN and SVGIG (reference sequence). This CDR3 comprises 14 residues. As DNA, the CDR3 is TGTGCCTGGAGTGTACTAGAGGGGGTTGGGCAGCAGTTCTTC. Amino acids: CAWSVLEGVGQQFF.

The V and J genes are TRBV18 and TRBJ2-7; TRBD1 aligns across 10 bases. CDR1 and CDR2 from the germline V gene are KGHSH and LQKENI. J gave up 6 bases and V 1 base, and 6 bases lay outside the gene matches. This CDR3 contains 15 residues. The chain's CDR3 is CASSPQGTGEIEQYF. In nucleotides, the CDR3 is TGTGCCAGCTCACCACAAGGGACAGGGGAAATCGAGCAGTACTTC.

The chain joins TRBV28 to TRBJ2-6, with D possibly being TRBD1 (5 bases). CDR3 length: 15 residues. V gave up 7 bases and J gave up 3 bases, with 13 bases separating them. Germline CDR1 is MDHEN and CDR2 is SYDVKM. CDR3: CASIALGLGANVLTF. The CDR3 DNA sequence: TGTGCCAGCATTGCCTTGGGGCTTGGGGCCAACGTCCTGACTTTC.

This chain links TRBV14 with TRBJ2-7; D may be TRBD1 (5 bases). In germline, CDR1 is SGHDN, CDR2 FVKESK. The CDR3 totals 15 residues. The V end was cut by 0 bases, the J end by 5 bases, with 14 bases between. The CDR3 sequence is CASSQDMTVSHEQYF. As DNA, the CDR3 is TGTGCCAGCAGCCAAGATATGACAGTTTCCCACGAGCAGTACTTC. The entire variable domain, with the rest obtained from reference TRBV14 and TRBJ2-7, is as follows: EAGVTQFPSHSVIEKGQTVTLRCDPISGHDNLYWYRRVMGKEIKFLLHFVKESKQDESGMPNNRFLAERTGGTYSTLKVQPAELEDSGVYFCASSQDMTVSHEQYFGPGTRLTVT.

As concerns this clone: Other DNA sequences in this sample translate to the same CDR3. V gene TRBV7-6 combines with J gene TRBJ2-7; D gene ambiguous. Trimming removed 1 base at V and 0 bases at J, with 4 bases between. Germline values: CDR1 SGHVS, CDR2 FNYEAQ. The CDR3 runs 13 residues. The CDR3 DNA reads TGTGCCAGCAGCTTAGACAGCTCCTACGAGCAGTACTTC. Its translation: CASSLDSSYEQYF.

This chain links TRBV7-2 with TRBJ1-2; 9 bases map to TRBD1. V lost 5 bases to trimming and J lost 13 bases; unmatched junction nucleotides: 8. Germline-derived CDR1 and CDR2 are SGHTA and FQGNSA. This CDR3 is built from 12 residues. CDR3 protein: CASSAGTGMATF. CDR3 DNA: TGTGCCAGCAGCGCAGGGACAGGGATGGCCACCTTC.

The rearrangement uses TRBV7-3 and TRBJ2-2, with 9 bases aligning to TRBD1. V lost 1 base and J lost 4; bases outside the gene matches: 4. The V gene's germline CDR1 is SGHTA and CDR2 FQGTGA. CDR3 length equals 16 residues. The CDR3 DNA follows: TGTGCCAGCAGCTTAAGGACAGGGGATCTCACCGGGGAGCTGTTTTTT. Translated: CASSLRTGDLTGELFF.

DNA for the CDR3: TGTGCCAGCAGCAGGGACAGGGGCTATGGCTACACCTTC. Translated: CASSRDRGYGYTF. The chain is built from TRBV7-3 and TRBJ1-2; TRBD1 matches 10 bases. V shed 5 bases and J 4 bases; nucleotides not matched to a gene: 1. Per germline, CDR1 SGHTA and CDR2 FQGTGA. This CDR3 is 13 amino acids long. Full variable domain (remainder filled in from reference TRBV7-3 and TRBJ1-2): GAGVSQTPSNKVTEKGKYVELRCDPISGHTALYWYRQSLGQGPEFLIYFQGTGAADDSGLPNDRFFAVRPEGSVSTLKIQRTERGDSAVYLCASSRDRGYGYTFGSGTRLTVV.

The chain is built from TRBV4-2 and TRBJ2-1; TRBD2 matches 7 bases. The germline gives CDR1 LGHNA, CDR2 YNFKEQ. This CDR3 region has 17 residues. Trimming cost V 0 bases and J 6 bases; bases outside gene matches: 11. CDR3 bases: TGTGCCAGCAGCCAAGAGGGCCCGCTAGCGGCCGGCAATGAGCAGTTCTTC. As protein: CASSQEGPLAAGNEQFF.

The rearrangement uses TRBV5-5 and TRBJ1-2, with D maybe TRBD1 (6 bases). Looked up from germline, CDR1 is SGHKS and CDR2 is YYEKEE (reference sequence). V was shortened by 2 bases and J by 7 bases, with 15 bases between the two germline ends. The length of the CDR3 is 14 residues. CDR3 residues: CASSLTGTQGGYTF. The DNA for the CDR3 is TGTGCCAGCAGCTTAACAGGGACCCAGGGTGGCTACACCTTC.

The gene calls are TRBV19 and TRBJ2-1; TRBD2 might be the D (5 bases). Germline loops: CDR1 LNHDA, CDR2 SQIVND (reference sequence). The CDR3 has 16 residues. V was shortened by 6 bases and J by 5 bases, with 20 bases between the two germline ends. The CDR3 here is CASSRLMTILNNEQFF. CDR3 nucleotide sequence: TGTGCCAGTAGCCGGCTGATGACTATACTTAACAATGAGCAGTTCTTC.